Following are 30 T cell receptor beta chains from one sample sequenced in a study of beta chain features in type 1 diabetes (dated by TCRdb to 2017 to 2018). Libraries were made using the immunoSEQ multiplex PCR assay. The entire amount of isolated RNA was reverse transcribed using the High Capacity cDNA Reverse Transcription Kit, so the sequenced TCRB transcripts were expressed ones. Not all clones reach the TCRdb copy of this immuneACCESS table, which keeps in-frame sequences only. Checked studies attribute under half of the gap to unresolved V genes and leave the rest unexplained. The table for this sample lists under 450,000 clones; approximately 16% of them were counted only once. Together, the top ten hold 0.019% of the sample. Sequencing was done on a sample of naive CD4+ T cells from blood. What this sample's cell subset or site label stands for: true naive CD4+ T cells. The receptors come from a woman between 18 and 29 years old in good health.

This clone was found a few times. The chain is built from TRBV25-1 and TRBJ2-2; tentatively, D is TRBD2 (6 bases). The germline V and J ends were trimmed by 5 bases and 6 bases, with 13 bases remaining between them. The germline CDR1 and CDR2 sequences are MGHDK and SYGVNS. This CDR3 has 14 residues. CDR3 in DNA: TGTGCCAGCAGTTCCGGGAGAGGGGCCGGGGAGCTGTTTTTT. Residues: CASSSGRGAGELFF.

This clone was seen more than once but under ten times. The chain has TRBV7-9 and TRBJ2-3, with D tentatively TRBD2 (5 bases). Germline CDR1 reads SEHNR; CDR2 reads FQNEAQ (reference sequence). The CDR3 totals 15 residues. Trimming cost V 5 bases and J 5 bases, with 17 bases left between them. The CDR3 protein is CASSPGSPREDTQYF. The CDR3 DNA reads as TGTGCCAGCAGCCCGGGATCCCCGAGGGAAGATACGCAGTATTTT.

In its sample, this clone was seen a few times. The rearrangement joins TRBV29-1 to TRBJ2-1; perhaps TRBD1 as D (6 bases). CDR1 SQVTM and CDR2 ANQGSEA come from the germline V gene. CDR3 size: 14 residues. V lost 4 bases and J 4 bases, leaving 14 bases between the germline ends. CDR3 in amino acids: CSVGATGNYNEQFF. The CDR3 DNA is TGCAGCGTTGGAGCCACAGGGAATTACAATGAGCAGTTCTTC.

This chain uses TRBV29-1 with TRBJ2-4; D gene uncertain. V gave up 2 bases and J gave up 9 bases, with 14 bases separating them. Looked up from germline, CDR1 is SQVTM and CDR2 is ANQGSEA. The CDR3 runs to 13 residues. CDR3: CSVEQAPSLIQYF. CDR3 nucleotides: TGCAGCGTTGAACAGGCCCCGTCGCTCATTCAGTACTTC. Together with reference TRBV29-1 and TRBJ2-4, the CDR3 gives the full variable domain: SAVISQKPSRDICQRGTSLTIQCQVDSQVTMMFWYRQQPGQSLTLIATANQGSEATYESGFVIDKFPISRPNLTFSTLTVSNMSPEDSSIYLCSVEQAPSLIQYFGAGTRLSVL.

The J gene is TRBJ1-1, the V gene TRBV7-2, with 8 bases aligning to TRBD1. The junction had 5 bases not matched to a gene; V was cut back by 4 bases and J by 4 bases. This CDR3 has 14 amino acids. CDR1 is SGHTA, CDR2 FQGNSA, per germline. CDR3 in DNA: TGTGCCAGCAGCTCAAGAACAGGGGGCACTGAAGCTTTCTTT. This encodes CASSSRTGGTEAFF.

The chain employs TRBV4-1 and TRBJ2-1, with 13 bases fitting TRBD2. The germline CDR1 and CDR2 sequences are MGHRA and YSYEKL. The J segment lost 0 bases and the V segment lost 1 base, leaving 15 bases of the junction unmatched. The CDR3 has 22 amino acids. The CDR3 here is CASSQVGRLAGGRLSSYNEQFF. The CDR3, as DNA: TGCGCCAGCAGCCAAGTCGGGAGACTAGCGGGAGGCAGACTTAGCTCCTACAATGAGCAGTTCTTC.

This clone was seen a handful of times. The genes are TRBV2 and TRBJ2-3, with D possibly TRBD1 on 6 matching bases. Germline V gene sequence: CDR1 SNHLY, CDR2 FYNNEI. Trimming took off 5 bases at V and 2 bases at J, with 14 bases between the two ends. This CDR3 region has 15 residues. The CDR3 loop is CASSLAGAITDTQYF. In DNA, the CDR3 is TGTGCCAGCAGTCTTGCAGGGGCCATCACAGATACGCAGTATTTT.

This rearrangement joins TRBV2 to TRBJ1-5; 9 bases align to TRBD1. This CDR3 comprises 14 residues. V trimming: 4 bases; J trimming: 5 bases; junction bases outside the gene matches: 3. CDR1 and CDR2 (germline): SNHLY, FYNNEI. The CDR3 sequence: CASSGQGVYQPQHF. CDR3 in DNA: TGTGCCAGCAGTGGACAGGGGGTCTATCAGCCCCAGCATTTT.

There are a few counts of this clone. The chain uses TRBV29-1 and TRBJ2-7; D perhaps matches TRBD2 (6 bases). Trimming shortened V by 6 bases and J by 3 bases, and 15 bases separated the two germline ends. Looked up from germline, CDR1 is SQVTM and CDR2 is ANQGSEA. This CDR3 comprises 13 residues. The CDR3 sequence: CSVGDWNLYEQYF. CDR3 coding DNA: TGCAGCGTCGGGGACTGGAACCTCTACGAGCAGTACTTC.

J is TRBJ2-1 and V is TRBV14; 9 nucleotides align to TRBD2. The V and J ends lost 3 bases and 2 bases, in that order; junction bases with no gene match: 5. Germline values: CDR1 SGHDN, CDR2 FVKESK. CDR3 length: 16 residues. This chain's CDR3 is CASSQGREGPYNEQFF. CDR3 DNA: TGTGCCAGCAGCCAGGGGCGGGAGGGCCCCTACAATGAGCAGTTCTTC.

The V call is TRBV20-1, the J call TRBJ2-1; D is perhaps TRBD2 (6 bases). Germline V gives CDR1 DFQATT, CDR2 SNEGSKA (reference sequence). There are 10 residues in the CDR3. The CDR3, as DNA: TGCAGCGTCGACGGGGGTGAGCAGTTCTTC. Translated, it gives CSVDGGEQFF.

This clone was recorded once. This sequence joins TRBV30 and TRBJ2-7, with a weak D call TRBD2 (5 bases). With 8 bases removed from V and 3 bases from J, the gap between germline ends came to 8 bases. In germline, CDR1 is GTSNPN, CDR2 SVGIG (reference sequence). There are 10 residues in the CDR3. Here the CDR3 DNA reads TGTGCCAACGGGGACTACGAGCAGTACTTC. This gives the protein CANGDYEQYF.

In its sample, this clone was seen a few times. The chain is built from TRBV28 and TRBJ2-3; D is unresolved. The CDR3 contains 12 residues. Per the germline V gene, CDR1 is MDHEN and CDR2 is SYDVKM. The V end was cut by 6 bases, the J end by 0 bases, with 4 bases between. The CDR3 is CASSQSTDTQYF. The DNA of the CDR3 is TGTGCCAGCAGCCAGAGCACAGATACGCAGTATTTT.

The sample holds one count of this clone. The gene calls are TRBV2 and TRBJ2-2, with 9 bases aligning to TRBD1. Germline V gene data show CDR1 as SNHLY and CDR2 as FYNNEI. The CDR3 has 15 amino acids. V shed 4 bases, J shed 9 bases, and the junction held 9 bases outside the gene matches. CDR3 sequence: CASSARQGGARELFF. Here the CDR3 DNA reads TGTGCCAGCAGTGCCCGACAGGGGGGGGCCCGGGAGCTGTTTTTT.

This clone was seen only a few times. This chain links TRBV6-6 with TRBJ2-3; D uncertain. Trimming stripped 7 bases from V and 1 base from J, with 12 bases between. The germline V gene encodes CDR1 MNHNY and CDR2 SVGAGI (reference sequence). The CDR3 extends over 14 amino acids. The CDR3 bases are TGTGCCAGCATGGCTACTACCCGCACAGATACGCAGTATTTT. Residues: CASMATTRTDTQYF.

V and J are TRBV28 and TRBJ2-1; 10 bases agree with TRBD2. Germline-derived CDR1 and CDR2 are MDHEN and SYDVKM. The CDR3 length is 17 residues. V trimming: 6 bases; J trimming: 1 base; junction bases outside the gene matches: 9. CDR3 in amino acids: CASSLRTSGGSYNEQFF. The CDR3 DNA follows: TGTGCCAGCAGCCTCCGGACTAGCGGAGGATCCTACAATGAGCAGTTCTTC. Combining the CDR3 with reference TRBV28 and TRBJ2-1 gives the whole variable domain DVKVTQSSRYLVKRTGEKVFLECVQDMDHENMFWYRQDPGLGLRLIYFSYDVKMKEKGDIPEGYSVSREKKERFSLILESASTNQTSMYLCASSLRTSGGSYNEQFFGPGTRLTVL.

The genes are TRBV9 and TRBJ2-7; 11 nucleotides align to TRBD1. V was pared by 3 bases and J by 7 bases, with 6 bases of the junction left unmatched. The CDR3 has 14 amino acids. The V gene's germline CDR1 is SGDLS and CDR2 YYNGEE. CDR3 amino acids: CASSEGQGAREQYF. The CDR3 DNA follows: TGTGCCAGCAGCGAAGGACAGGGGGCGAGGGAGCAGTACTTC.

This sequence joins TRBV4-2 and TRBJ1-1; 7 bases are a match to TRBD1. CDR1 and CDR2 from the germline V gene are LGHNA and YNFKEQ. The CDR3 covers 16 residues. V lost 0 bases and J lost 2; bases outside the gene matches: 6. The CDR3, as DNA: TGTGCCAGCAGCCAAGATAGGACAGGAGGAAACACTGAAGCTTTCTTT. Translated, it gives CASSQDRTGGNTEAFF.

In its sample, this clone was seen a few times. The gene calls are TRBV28 and TRBJ1-5; 9 nucleotides agree with TRBD1. J lost 2 bases, V lost 5 bases, and 4 bases had no gene match. This CDR3 is 15 amino acids long. Germline lookup yields CDR1 MDHEN and CDR2 SYDVKM. For the CDR3, the DNA is TGTGCCAGCAGTGAACAGGGGGCTGGCAATCAGCCCCAGCATTTT. This codes for CASSEQGAGNQPQHF.

This clone was counted a few times. The CDR3 spells CASSYGVWTGELFF. The CDR3 region has the DNA TGTGCCAGCAGTTACGGCGTTTGGACAGGGGAGCTGTTTTTT. The chain is built from TRBV6-5 and TRBJ2-2, with D possibly matching TRBD1 (5 bases). This CDR3 is 14 amino acids long. V shed 2 bases and J shed 8 bases, with 12 bases lying between them. Germline V gene lookup returns CDR1 MNHEY and CDR2 SVGAGI.

The chain links TRBV7-8 to TRBJ2-2, with D possibly matching TRBD2 (6 bases). V lost 5 bases, J lost 5 bases, and 18 bases lay in between. The length of the CDR3 is 16 residues. Germline V lookup: CDR1 SGHVS, CDR2 FQNEAQ. The CDR3 DNA is TGTGCCAGCAGCCCTAGAACTACTAGCAGGACCGGGGAGCTGTTTTTT. It specifies CASSPRTTSRTGELFF.

The chain has TRBV30 and TRBJ2-7; 7 nucleotides agree with TRBD2. With V trimmed by 0 bases and J by 3 bases, 8 bases remained unmatched. CDR3 length: 15 residues. CDR1 GTSNPN and CDR2 SVGIG come from the germline V gene (reference sequence). CDR3 region: CAWSVMGGRRYEQYF. The CDR3 coding sequence is TGTGCCTGGAGTGTAATGGGCGGGAGACGCTACGAGCAGTACTTC.

This clone was seen only a few times. The chain combines TRBV2 with TRBJ2-3; unclear D gene. The V end lost 2 bases, the J end lost 4 bases, and 10 bases lay between the germline ends. The CDR3 loop spans 14 amino acids. Germline lookup yields CDR1 SNHLY and CDR2 FYNNEI. CDR3 sequence (DNA): TGTGCCAGCAGTGAATTGTCTAGTTCAGATACGCAGTATTTT. This sequence encodes CASSELSSSDTQYF.

This clone was detected only a few times. The V gene is TRBV18, the J gene TRBJ2-1, with a possible D match to TRBD2 (5 bases). CDR1 and CDR2 (germline): KGHSH, LQKENI. V was pared by 5 bases and J by 8 bases, with 13 bases between. The CDR3 is 13 residues long. The CDR3 DNA sequence: TGTGCCAGCTCATCAAGGGTGGAGGATGAGCAGTTCTTC. It is translated as CASSSRVEDEQFF.

The rearrangement joins TRBV7-3 to TRBJ2-1; the match to TRBD2 covers 7 bases. The CDR3 consists of 15 residues. Germline loops: CDR1 SGHTA, CDR2 FQGTGA. The ends lost 3 bases at V and 4 bases at J; junction bases unmatched: 6. The CDR3 sequence: CASSLALADYNEQFF. In DNA, the CDR3 is TGTGCCAGCAGCTTGGCGCTAGCGGATTACAATGAGCAGTTCTTC.

The chain has TRBV15 and TRBJ1-2; 9 bases agree with TRBD1. Losses at the gene ends were 0 bases for V and 4 bases for J; bases not matched to a gene: 6. Germline CDR1 LNHNV, CDR2 YYDKDF (reference sequence). This CDR3 is built from 16 residues. The CDR3 loop is CATSRDLGQGIYGYTF. The DNA for the CDR3 is TGTGCCACCAGCAGAGATCTAGGACAGGGGATCTATGGCTACACCTTC.

The chain recombines TRBV6-5 with TRBJ2-1; 8 bases align to TRBD1. This CDR3 spans 13 amino acids. Germline V gene lookup returns CDR1 MNHEY and CDR2 SVGAGI. Trimming took 6 bases from V and 6 from J; bases not matched to a gene: 4. The CDR3 here is CASRGTGSNEQFF. Here the CDR3 DNA reads TGTGCCAGCAGAGGGACAGGTAGCAATGAGCAGTTCTTC.

This chain uses TRBV6-1 with TRBJ2-7; a weak D match, TRBD1 (5 bases). The germline V gene has CDR1 MNHNS and CDR2 SASEGT. V gave up 8 bases and J gave up 1 base, with 15 bases separating them. This CDR3 spans 14 amino acids. CDR3 region: CASRIGVGSYEQYF. For the CDR3, the DNA is TGTGCCAGCCGAATAGGGGTAGGATCCTACGAGCAGTACTTC.

J is TRBJ2-1 and V is TRBV7-9; tentatively, D is TRBD1 (6 bases). V was cut by 5 bases and J by 0 bases, with 11 bases left in between. CDR1 SEHNR and CDR2 FQNEAQ come from the germline V gene (reference sequence). This CDR3 spans 15 amino acids. The CDR3 is CASSQTGSSYNEQFF. The DNA of the CDR3 is TGTGCCAGCAGCCAGACAGGATCCTCCTACAATGAGCAGTTCTTC.

V usage is TRBV29-1 and J usage is TRBJ2-7; a weak D match, TRBD1 (6 bases). V shed 1 base and J shed 6 bases, with 10 bases lying between them. The CDR3 is made up of 12 amino acids. Germline V gene lookup returns CDR1 SQVTM and CDR2 ANQGSEA. The CDR3 region is CSVEVRGGEQYF. As DNA, the CDR3 is TGCAGCGTTGAAGTCCGAGGGGGCGAGCAGTACTTC.